These T cell receptor beta chains were read from a single sample in a study of blood T cell repertoires in COVID-19. Profiled with immunoSEQ multiplex PCR; TCRdb holds only in-frame clones, not every one. In the table there are over 130,000 clones, around 85% of which are singletons. The sequenced sample consisted of peripheral blood. The receptors come from a man in his 70s with acute or convalescent COVID-19. The CDR3 runs from the conserved cysteine through the conserved F or W. Fields, in order: J gene, D gene, clone size, V gene, CDR3 protein, CDR3 DNA. The D gene is left open where the match is weak. Clone size appears in some rows only: once, few, many, or a class for an expanded clone.

TRBJ1-1 | NA | NA | TRBV5-1 | CASSLGQRNTEAFF | TGCGCCAGCAGCCTCGGACAGAGGAACACTGAAGCTTTCTTT
TRBJ2-3 | TRBD1 | NA | TRBV13 | CASSISRQGSDTQYF | TGTGCCAGCAGCATCTCCCGACAGGGCTCAGATACGCAGTATTTT
TRBJ1-2 | NA | NA | TRBV29-1 | CSVEDDMGLHYGYTF | TGCAGCGTTGAAGATGACATGGGCCTACACTATGGCTACACCTTC
TRBJ2-1 | NA | once | TRBV12-3/TRBV12-4 | CASNTGSYNEQFF | TGTGCCAGCAATACCGGGTCCTACAATGAGCAGTTCTTC
TRBJ2-7 | TRBD2 | NA | TRBV18 | CASSPGLADISYEQYF | TGTGCCAGCTCACCGGGACTAGCGGATATCTCCTACGAGCAGTACTTC
TRBJ2-5 | TRBD2 | NA | TRBV4-2 | CASSQGTRGETQYF | TGTGCCAGCAGCCAAGGGACTAGAGGGGAGACCCAGTACTTC
TRBJ2-3 | TRBD2 | once | TRBV2 | CASREGLAADTQYF | TGTGCCAGCAGGGAAGGGCTAGCGGCAGATACGCAGTATTTT
TRBJ2-4 | NA | NA | TRBV5-6 | CASSSRYENIQYF | TGTGCCAGCAGCTCCCGGTATGAAAACATTCAGTACTTC
TRBJ1-6 | NA | NA | TRBV6-5 | CATLHNSPLHF | TGTGCCACCCTACATAATTCACCCCTCCACTTT
TRBJ1-5 | NA | NA | TRBV19 | CASSIPPGNVGQPQHF | TGTGCCAGTAGTATCCCTCCCGGGAACGTAGGACAGCCCCAGCATTTT
TRBJ1-6 | NA | NA | TRBV27 | CASKSMRAFGNSPLHF | TGTGCCAGCAAATCCATGAGGGCGTTCGGGAATTCACCCCTCCACTTT
TRBJ1-4 | NA | NA | TRBV5-4 | CASSPGGALNEKLFF | TGTGCCAGCAGCCCGGGGGGCGCGTTGAATGAAAAACTGTTTTTT
TRBJ2-7 | TRBD1 | NA | TRBV19 | CASSPSPRGSPYEQYF | TGTGCCAGTAGTCCAAGCCCCAGGGGGTCCCCCTACGAGCAGTACTTC
TRBJ2-3 | TRBD1 | few | TRBV11-2 | CASSLVVTGGTYTQYF | TGTGCCAGCAGCTTAGTGGTGACAGGGGGGACCTATACGCAGTATTTT
TRBJ2-3 | TRBD2 | NA | TRBV18 | CASSPRSGRTDTQYF | TGTGCCAGCTCACCACGTAGCGGGAGGACAGATACGCAGTATTTT
TRBJ2-7 | NA | NA | TRBV19 | CASSIGPGSYEQYF | TGTGCCAGTAGTATAGGCCCGGGGAGCTACGAGCAGTACTTC
TRBJ2-7 | TRBD2 | once | TRBV4-1 | CASSQGPSGRIEQYF | TGCGCCAGCAGCCAAGGGCCTAGCGGGAGAATCGAGCAGTACTTC
TRBJ2-2 | NA | NA | TRBV5-1 | CASSFQIAARGTGELFF | TGCGCCAGCAGCTTCCAAATAGCGGCCCGGGGCACCGGGGAGCTGTTTTTT
TRBJ2-5 | NA | NA | TRBV3-1/TRBV3-2 | CASSQRSGPQETQYF | TGTGCCAGCAGCCAACGGAGCGGACCCCAAGAGACCCAGTACTTC
TRBJ2-2 | NA | NA | TRBV9 | CASSLGGNTGELFF | TGTGCCAGCAGCCTGGGGGGGAACACCGGGGAGCTGTTTTTT
TRBJ1-1 | NA | NA | TRBV6-5 | CATRYRVNTEAFF | TGTGCCACGCGCTACAGGGTGAACACTGAAGCTTTCTTT
TRBJ2-3 | NA | NA | TRBV11-3 | CASSLVPGICTDTQYF | TGTGCCAGCAGCTTAGTACCAGGGATCTGCACAGATACGCAGTATTTT
TRBJ2-7 | TRBD1 | NA | TRBV6-6 | CASSYQGQGEQYF | TGTGCCAGCAGTTACCAGGGACAGGGAGAGCAGTACTTC
TRBJ1-2 | TRBD1 | once | TRBV2 | CASSEFGQAGGYTF | TGTGCCAGCAGCGAGTTCGGACAGGCTGGGGGCTACACCTTC
TRBJ1-5 | NA | NA | TRBV20-1 | CSALRGSQHF | TGCAGTGCACTGCGAGGCAGCCAGCATTTT
TRBJ1-6 | NA | NA | TRBV2 | CASSEATERSPLHF | TGTGCCAGCAGTGAGGCGACAGAGCGATCACCCCTCCACTTT
TRBJ2-7 | TRBD1 | NA | TRBV28 | CASSSRDRGHYEQYF | TGTGCCAGCAGTTCCCGGGACAGGGGGCACTACGAGCAGTACTTC
TRBJ2-2 | TRBD1 | NA | TRBV3-1/TRBV3-2 | CASSQSGTGSYTGELFF | TGTGCCAGCAGCCAATCCGGGACAGGGTCCTACACCGGGGAGCTGTTTTTT
TRBJ2-7 | TRBD1 | NA | TRBV9 | CASSIRTGGAYEQYF | TGTGCCAGCAGCATTCGGACAGGGGGCGCGTACGAGCAGTACTTC
TRBJ2-3 | TRBD1 | once | TRBV3-1/TRBV3-2 | CASSLRTGETDTQYF | TGTGCCAGCAGCCTGAGGACAGGGGAGACAGATACGCAGTATTTT
TRBJ2-5 | NA | NA | TRBV15 | CATSGQTGPQETQYF | TGTGCCACCAGCGGTCAGACAGGACCCCAAGAGACCCAGTACTTC
TRBJ2-7 | NA | NA | TRBV5-1 | CASSLAESYPYEQYF | TGCGCCAGCAGCTTGGCGGAGTCCTATCCCTACGAGCAGTACTTC
TRBJ2-5 | TRBD2 | NA | TRBV11-3 | CASSLAGEGPETQYF | TGTGCCAGCAGCCTAGCGGGAGAAGGCCCAGAGACCCAGTACTTC
TRBJ1-1 | NA | NA | TRBV3-1/TRBV3-2 | CASSQGLFANTEAFF | TGTGCCAGCAGCCAAGGACTATTTGCGAACACTGAAGCTTTCTTT
TRBJ2-5 | NA | NA | TRBV28 | CASTSGGSVETQYF | TGTGCCAGCACTTCAGGAGGCAGTGTCGAGACCCAGTACTTC
TRBJ1-2 | NA | once | TRBV28 | CASTRFGYGYTF | TGTGCCAGCACGAGGTTCGGCTATGGCTACACCTTC
TRBJ1-1 | NA | NA | TRBV11-3 | CASSPGGGLNTEAFF | TGTGCCAGCAGCCCAGGAGGCGGGTTGAACACTGAAGCTTTCTTT
TRBJ1-6 | TRBD1 | NA | TRBV19 | CASSKGGQRNSPLHF | TGTGCCAGTAGTAAAGGGGGACAGAGGAATTCACCCCTCCACTTT